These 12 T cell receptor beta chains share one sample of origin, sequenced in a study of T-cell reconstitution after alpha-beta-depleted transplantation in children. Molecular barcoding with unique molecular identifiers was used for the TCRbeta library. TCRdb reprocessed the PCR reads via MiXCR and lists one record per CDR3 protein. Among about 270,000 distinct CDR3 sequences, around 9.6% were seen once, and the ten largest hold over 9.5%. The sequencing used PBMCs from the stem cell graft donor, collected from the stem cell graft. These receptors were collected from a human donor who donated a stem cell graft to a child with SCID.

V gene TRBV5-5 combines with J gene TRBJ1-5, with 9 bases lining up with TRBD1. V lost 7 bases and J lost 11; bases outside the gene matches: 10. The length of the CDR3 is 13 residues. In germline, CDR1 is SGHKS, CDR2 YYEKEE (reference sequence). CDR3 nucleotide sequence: TGTGCCAGCTCGGACAGGGGCGTTGAGACCCAGCATTTT. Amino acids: CASSDRGVETQHF.

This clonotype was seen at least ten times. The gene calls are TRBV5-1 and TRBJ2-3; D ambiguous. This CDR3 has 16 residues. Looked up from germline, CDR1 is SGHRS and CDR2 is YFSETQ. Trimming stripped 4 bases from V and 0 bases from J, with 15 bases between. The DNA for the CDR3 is TGCGCCAGCAGCCTAACACCGACTTCCAGCACAGATACGCAGTATTTT. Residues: CASSLTPTSSTDTQYF. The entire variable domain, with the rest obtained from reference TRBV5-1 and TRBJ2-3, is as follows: KAGVTQTPRYLIKTRGQQVTLSCSPISGHRSVSWYQQTPGQGLQFLFEYFSETQRNKGNFPGRFSGRQFSNSRSEMNVSTLELGDSALYLCASSLTPTSSTDTQYFGPGTRLTVL.

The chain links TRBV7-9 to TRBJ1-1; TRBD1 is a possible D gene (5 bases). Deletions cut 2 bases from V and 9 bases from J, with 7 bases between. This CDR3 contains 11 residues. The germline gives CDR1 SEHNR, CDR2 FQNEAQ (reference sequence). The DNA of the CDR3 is TGTGCCAGCAGCTTACAGGGTAAAGCTTTCTTT. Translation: CASSLQGKAFF.

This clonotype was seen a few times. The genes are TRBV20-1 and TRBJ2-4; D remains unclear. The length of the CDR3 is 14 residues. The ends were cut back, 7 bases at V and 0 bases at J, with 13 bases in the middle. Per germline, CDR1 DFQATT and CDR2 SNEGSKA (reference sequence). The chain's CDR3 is CSGQATLAKNIQYF. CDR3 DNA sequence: TGCAGTGGGCAGGCAACCCTAGCCAAAAACATTCAGTACTTC.

CDR3 nucleotide sequence: TGTGCCAGCAGCCCGAGGGCATACGGGTACGAGCAGTACTTC. As protein: CASSPRAYGYEQYF. The rearrangement links TRBV12-3 or TRBV12-4 to TRBJ2-7, with D possibly matching TRBD2 (5 bases). Trimming left V 6 bases short and J 4 bases short, with 16 bases between. The CDR3 loop spans 14 amino acids.

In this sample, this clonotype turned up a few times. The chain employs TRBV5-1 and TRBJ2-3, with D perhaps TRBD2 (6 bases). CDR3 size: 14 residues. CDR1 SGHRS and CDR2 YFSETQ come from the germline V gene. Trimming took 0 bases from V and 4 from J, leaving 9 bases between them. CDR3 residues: CASSLAVAADTQYF. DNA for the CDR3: TGCGCCAGCAGCTTGGCGGTAGCGGCAGATACGCAGTATTTT.

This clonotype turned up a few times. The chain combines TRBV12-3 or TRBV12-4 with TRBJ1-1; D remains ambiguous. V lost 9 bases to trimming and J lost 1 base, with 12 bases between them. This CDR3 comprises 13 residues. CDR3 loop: CASEAWSNTEAFF. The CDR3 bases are TGTGCCAGTGAGGCGTGGTCGAACACTGAAGCTTTCTTT.

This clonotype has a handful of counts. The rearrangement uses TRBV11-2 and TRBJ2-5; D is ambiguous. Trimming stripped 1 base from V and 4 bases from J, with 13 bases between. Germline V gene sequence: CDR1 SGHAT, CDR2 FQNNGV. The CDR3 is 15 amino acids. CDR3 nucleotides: TGTGCCAGCAGCTTAGCTTCAGTATACGGAGAGACCCAGTACTTC. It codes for CASSLASVYGETQYF.

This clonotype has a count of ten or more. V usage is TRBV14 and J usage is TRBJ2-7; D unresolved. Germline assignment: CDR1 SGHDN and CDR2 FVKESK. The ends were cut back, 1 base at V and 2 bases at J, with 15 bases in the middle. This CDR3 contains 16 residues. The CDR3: CASSQGRRIPPYEQYF. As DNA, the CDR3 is TGTGCCAGCAGCCAAGGGCGCCGGATCCCTCCCTACGAGCAGTACTTC.

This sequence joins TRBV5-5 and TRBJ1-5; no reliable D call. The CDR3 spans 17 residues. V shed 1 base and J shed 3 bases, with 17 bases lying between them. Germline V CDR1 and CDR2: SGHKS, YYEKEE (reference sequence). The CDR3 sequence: CASSLTETQTYNQPQHF. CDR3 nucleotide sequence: TGTGCCAGCAGCTTGACAGAAACTCAGACCTACAATCAGCCCCAGCATTTT.

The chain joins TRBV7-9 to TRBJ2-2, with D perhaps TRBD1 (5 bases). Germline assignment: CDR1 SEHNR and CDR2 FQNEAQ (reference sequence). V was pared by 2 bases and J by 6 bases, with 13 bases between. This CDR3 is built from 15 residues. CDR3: CASSLLQDGSGELFF. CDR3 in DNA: TGTGCCAGCAGCTTATTACAGGACGGGTCCGGGGAGCTGTTTTTT.

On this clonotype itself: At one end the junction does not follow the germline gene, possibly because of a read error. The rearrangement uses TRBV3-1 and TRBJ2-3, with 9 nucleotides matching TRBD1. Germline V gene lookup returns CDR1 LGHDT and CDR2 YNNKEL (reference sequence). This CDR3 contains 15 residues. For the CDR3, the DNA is TGTGCCACCAGCAAACTGGGGACAGGGACACATACGCAGTATTTT. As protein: CATSKLGTGTHTQYF.